This TCR beta chain was captured in a study of human T cells and chemical hapten exposure. Study-wide results and limits: A positive correlation with patch test score was shown by PT1 expanded TCR counts. No shift was seen in TCRs above 1 in 1000 frequency with DPC sensitization. Expanded TCRs showed more large CDR3 clusters than pre-sensitization or healthy control sets.

This clonotype came up a few times. Its matching antigen is unknown. V was shortened by 0 bases and J by 2 bases, with 13 bases between the two germline ends. In germline, CDR1 is MNHEY, CDR2 SVGAGI. The CDR3 sequence is 16 residues long. TCRdb re-called the RACE reads with MiXCR, one entry per CDR3 protein. Altogether around 120,000 distinct CDR3 sequences are present, about an eighth being singletons, with the ten largest covering roughly 1.5%. Time point here: patch test 1, 2 weeks after DPC sensitization. Treatment: therapeutic diphenylcyclopropenone sensitization with weekly scalp DPC. This chain uses TRBV6-5 with TRBJ2-5; the D gene could be TRBD1 or TRBD2 (5 bases each). This sequence originates from a woman aged 45-59 years with alopecia areata. Some clones in this sample may be carry-over from other donors' samples. The sequenced sample was whole blood, obtained in connection with sensitization to the hapten diphenylcyclopropenone (DPC). Written as DNA, the CDR3 is TGTGCCAGCAGTTACTCGGGGGTAGGAGTGCAAGAGACCCAGTACTTC. It yields the protein CASSYSGVGVQETQYF.